This T cell receptor (beta chain) was identified in a study of T cell changes during pregnancy in multiple sclerosis. Only in-frame clones appear in the TCRdb table, and some are missing; sequencing was by immunoSEQ multiplex PCR. Of tens of thousands of clones listed, around 89% are singletons. CDR1 and CDR2 (germline): MNHEY, SVGAGI. The V gene lost 4 bases and the J gene lost 8 bases, with 15 bases spanning the gap. The CDR3 runs to 14 residues. This specimen consisted of CD4+ T cells from peripheral blood mononuclear cells, obtained in the second trimester of pregnancy. The rearrangement links TRBV6-5 to TRBJ2-1, with a tentative D call TRBD2 (6 bases). This receptor was obtained from a female donor with multiple sclerosis, enrolled in a pregnancy study. The CDR3 reads CASSFSGGGYEQFF. As DNA, the CDR3 is TGTGCCAGCAGTTTTAGCGGAGGCGGGTATGAGCAGTTCTTC.